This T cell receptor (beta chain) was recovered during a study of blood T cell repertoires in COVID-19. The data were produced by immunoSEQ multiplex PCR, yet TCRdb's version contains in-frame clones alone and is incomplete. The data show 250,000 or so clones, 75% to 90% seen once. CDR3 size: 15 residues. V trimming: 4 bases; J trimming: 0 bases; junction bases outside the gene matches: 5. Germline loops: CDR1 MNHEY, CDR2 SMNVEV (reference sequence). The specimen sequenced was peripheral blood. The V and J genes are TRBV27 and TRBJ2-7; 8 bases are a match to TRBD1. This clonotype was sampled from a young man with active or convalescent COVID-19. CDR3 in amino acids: CASSSRQGLSYEQYF. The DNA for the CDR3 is TGTGCCAGCAGTTCGCGACAGGGGCTCTCCTACGAGCAGTACTTC.